A single sample gave rise to the 32 T cell receptor beta chains below, sequenced in a study of T-cell reconstitution after alpha-beta-depleted transplantation in children. The authors prepared the TCRbeta library with unique molecular identifiers. TCRdb called the PCR reads again in MiXCR, with one record for every CDR3 protein. Among 450,000 to 600,000 distinct CDR3 sequences, over 10% were seen once, and the ten largest hold 2.2%. Sample: PBMCs, mostly from graft donor cells, taken 360 days after TCRalphabeta/CD19-depleted stem cell transplant. The receptors shown here come from a male patient aged 10 to 17 who had a stem cell transplant for acute myeloid leukemia, so the T cells may come from the graft donor.

The CDR3 region is CASSLPGLLGDYNEQFF. CDR3 nucleotide sequence: TGTGCCAGCAGTTTACCGGGACTACTGGGGGACTACAATGAGCAGTTCTTC. V gene TRBV28 combines with J gene TRBJ2-1; 7 bases fit TRBD2. The CDR3 covers 17 residues. The germline V gene encodes CDR1 MDHEN and CDR2 SYDVKM. V lost 2 bases to trimming and J lost 3 bases; unmatched junction nucleotides: 10.

A few counts support this clonotype. The chain carries TRBV11-1 and TRBJ2-7; D is possibly TRBD2 (6 bases). The CDR3 covers 13 residues. Trimming took 8 bases from V and 7 from J, leaving 18 bases between them. Germline values: CDR1 SGHAT, CDR2 FQDESV (reference sequence). CDR3 DNA sequence: TGTGCCAGCCTGACTAGTCCCTCGGGGGAGCAGTACTTC. Its translation: CASLTSPSGEQYF. Together with reference TRBV11-1 and TRBJ2-7, the CDR3 gives the full variable domain: EAEVAQSPRYKITEKSQAVAFWCDPISGHATLYWYRQILGQGPELLVQFQDESVVDDSQLPKDRFSAERLKGVDSTLKIQPAELGDSAMYLCASLTSPSGEQYFGPGTRLTVT.

This sequence joins TRBV25-1 and TRBJ2-3, with no clear D. The germline gives CDR1 MGHDK, CDR2 SYGVNS. This CDR3 comprises 16 residues. V shed 3 bases and J shed 0 bases, with 13 bases lying between them. The chain's CDR3 is CASSEFWLPSTDTQYF. The CDR3 nucleotides are TGTGCCAGCAGTGAGTTTTGGCTACCTAGCACAGATACGCAGTATTTT.

The V gene is TRBV24-1, the J gene TRBJ2-1, with a tentative D call TRBD1 (6 bases). CDR1 is KGHDR, CDR2 SFDVKD, per germline. The V and J ends lost 2 bases and 15 bases respectively, with 13 bases between them. The CDR3 is 12 residues long. In DNA, the CDR3 is TGTGCCACCAGTGATTCGACAGGAAAGGGGTTCTTC. Protein sequence: CATSDSTGKGFF.

This clonotype was observed a handful of times. This rearrangement joins TRBV7-2 to TRBJ2-1; 13 positions match TRBD2. Germline assignment: CDR1 SGHTA and CDR2 FQGNSA. The CDR3 has 14 amino acids. The V segment lost 5 bases and the J segment 13 bases; nucleotides outside the gene matches: 8. The CDR3 DNA follows: TGTGCCAGCAGCCCCAGGACTAGCGGGAGTGGACAGTTCTTC. As protein: CASSPRTSGSGQFF.

This clonotype occurred a few times. V gene TRBV11-2 combines with J gene TRBJ2-2; D is undetermined. The CDR3 loop spans 14 amino acids. V shed 5 bases and J shed 4 bases, with 11 bases lying between them. Per germline, CDR1 SGHAT and CDR2 FQNNGV. The CDR3, as DNA: TGTGCCAGCAGCCTCCGGCCCGCCACCGGGGAGCTGTTTTTT. Protein: CASSLRPATGELFF.

This clonotype has only a few counts. The V gene is TRBV11-1, the J gene TRBJ2-3; 12 positions agree with TRBD2. V lost 4 bases to trimming and J lost 1 base; unmatched junction nucleotides: 9. CDR3 length equals 18 residues. Germline values: CDR1 SGHAT, CDR2 FQDESV (reference sequence). The CDR3 loop reads CASSWLLAGGSRTDTQYF. CDR3 sequence (DNA): TGTGCCAGCAGCTGGTTACTAGCGGGAGGTTCACGCACAGATACGCAGTATTTT.

This sequence joins TRBV20-1 and TRBJ2-7, with TRBD1 matching over 7 bases. The J segment lost 4 bases and the V segment lost 2 bases, leaving 5 bases of the junction unmatched. The CDR3 is made up of 13 amino acids. CDR1 is DFQATT, CDR2 SNEGSKA, per germline (reference sequence). As DNA, the CDR3 is TGCAGTGCTAGAATCAGGGGGAATTACGAGCAGTACTTC. Translating gives CSARIRGNYEQYF.

The genes are TRBV25-1 and TRBJ2-1; 8 bases align to TRBD1. V was pared by 6 bases and J by 2 bases, with 9 bases of the junction left unmatched. This CDR3 comprises 16 residues. The germline V gene has CDR1 MGHDK and CDR2 SYGVNS. The CDR3 loop reads CASSASGGRTYNEQFF. For the CDR3, the DNA is TGTGCCAGCAGCGCCTCAGGGGGCAGGACCTACAATGAGCAGTTCTTC.

The V call is TRBV7-3, the J call TRBJ2-3; TRBD2 agrees at 10 bases. This CDR3 is 15 amino acids long. V shed 3 bases, J shed 4 bases, and the junction held 4 bases outside the gene matches. CDR1 SGHTA and CDR2 FQGTGA come from the germline V gene. The CDR3 here is CASSFSLAGSDTQYF. The DNA of the CDR3 is TGTGCCAGCAGCTTCTCACTAGCGGGGTCAGATACGCAGTATTTT. The entire variable domain, with the rest obtained from reference TRBV7-3 and TRBJ2-3, is as follows: GAGVSQTPSNKVTEKGKYVELRCDPISGHTALYWYRQSLGQGPEFLIYFQGTGAADDSGLPNDRFFAVRPEGSVSTLKIQRTERGDSAVYLCASSFSLAGSDTQYFGPGTRLTVL.

The rearrangement uses TRBV28 and TRBJ2-1; D not resolved. The germline V gene has CDR1 MDHEN and CDR2 SYDVKM. The CDR3 loop spans 16 amino acids. Trimming removed 2 bases at V and 0 bases at J, with 11 bases between. The CDR3 protein is CASSLTAHFSYNEQFF. The CDR3 DNA reads TGTGCCAGCAGTTTAACAGCTCATTTCTCCTACAATGAGCAGTTCTTC.

This clonotype occurred a few times. The chain joins TRBV29-1 to TRBJ2-3, with D uncertain. CDR1 and CDR2 (germline): SQVTM, ANQGSEA. The CDR3 has 14 amino acids. V was clipped by 7 bases and J by 1 base, with 15 bases between them. As DNA, the CDR3 is TGCAGCGCCCCTCTTGGAGCTGGCACAGATACGCAGTATTTT. Amino acids: CSAPLGAGTDTQYF.

About this clonotype itself: At one boundary the junction diverges from the germline segment, which might be a read error. This chain joins TRBV7-9 and TRBJ2-1, with D possibly matching TRBD2 (6 bases). The CDR3 consists of 12 residues. Germline V gene sequence: CDR1 SEHNR, CDR2 FQNEAQ (reference sequence). The CDR3 region is CGLRGAYNEQFF. The CDR3 DNA reads TGCGGCTTGCGCGGGGCCTACAATGAGCAGTTCTTC.

This clonotype was observed a handful of times. The CDR3 nucleotides read TGCGCCAGCAGCTTGGAGTTCAATCAGCCCCAGCATTTT. Amino acid sequence: CASSLEFNQPQHF. The genes are TRBV5-1 and TRBJ1-5; D ambiguous. The V gene's germline CDR1 is SGHRS and CDR2 YFSETQ. This CDR3 contains 13 residues. V gave up 0 bases and J gave up 3 bases, with 4 bases separating them.

This clonotype was recorded a few times. The chain has TRBV5-1 and TRBJ2-5, with D perhaps matching TRBD2 (6 bases). This CDR3 is built from 14 residues. Trimming removed 2 bases from V and 7 bases from J, with 15 bases in between. The germline gives CDR1 SGHRS, CDR2 YFSETQ. As DNA, the CDR3 is TGCGCCAGCAGCTTAACGGAGGGGCCGGGGACCCAGTACTTC. Its protein product is CASSLTEGPGTQYF. The full variable domain, with the rest looked up from reference TRBV5-1 and TRBJ2-5, is KAGVTQTPRYLIKTRGQQVTLSCSPISGHRSVSWYQQTPGQGLQFLFEYFSETQRNKGNFPGRFSGRQFSNSRSEMNVSTLELGDSALYLCASSLTEGPGTQYFGPGTRLLVL.

This clonotype was picked up a small number of times. V and J are TRBV27 and TRBJ1-5, with 9 bases matching TRBD1. V shed 6 bases and J 3 bases; nucleotides not matched to a gene: 3. The germline CDR1 and CDR2 sequences are MNHEY and SMNVEV (reference sequence). CDR3 length equals 14 residues. In DNA form, the CDR3 reads TGTGCCAGCAGGACAGGGGGTACCAATCAGCCCCAGCATTTT. Translated, it gives CASRTGGTNQPQHF.

This clonotype was recorded many times. J is TRBJ2-1 and V is TRBV28; D possibly corresponds to TRBD2 (6 bases). Germline V gene sequence: CDR1 MDHEN, CDR2 SYDVKM. CDR3 length: 13 amino acids. Trimming removed 7 bases from V and 5 bases from J, with 12 bases in between. The CDR3 sequence is CASNRLGNNEQFF. The CDR3 DNA reads as TGTGCCAGCAACAGACTAGGGAACAATGAGCAGTTCTTC.

This clonotype was detected a few times. V and J are TRBV20-1 and TRBJ2-7, with D perhaps matching TRBD1 or TRBD2 (5 bases each). Per germline, CDR1 DFQATT and CDR2 SNEGSKA (reference sequence). The V and J ends lost 0 bases and 2 bases respectively, with 11 bases between them. The CDR3 runs to 14 residues. The DNA for the CDR3 is TGCAGTGCTAGAGAGTCTGTGGGGGCCTACGAGCAGTACTTC. Amino acids: CSARESVGAYEQYF.

The table lists this clonotype with a few counts. The genes are TRBV4-3 and TRBJ2-5, with 8 bases fitting TRBD1. The CDR3 is made up of 16 amino acids. The germline CDR1 and CDR2 sequences are LGHNA and YSLEER. The J segment lost 5 bases and the V segment lost 0 bases, leaving 8 bases of the junction unmatched. The CDR3 loop reads CASSQDPRTGFETQYF. The CDR3 DNA reads as TGCGCCAGCAGCCAAGATCCCAGGACAGGGTTCGAGACCCAGTACTTC.

This clonotype was found a few times. The chain has TRBV19 and TRBJ2-1, with 7 nucleotides matching TRBD2. CDR1 LNHDA and CDR2 SQIVND come from the germline V gene (reference sequence). The CDR3 sequence is 15 residues long. Trimming cost V 1 base and J 2 bases; bases outside gene matches: 2. The CDR3 here is CASSIGAGTYNEQFF. As DNA, the CDR3 is TGTGCCAGTAGTATAGGAGCGGGAACCTACAATGAGCAGTTCTTC. Combining the CDR3 with reference TRBV19 and TRBJ2-1 gives the whole variable domain DGGITQSPKYLFRKEGQNVTLSCEQNLNHDAMYWYRQDPGQGLRLIYYSQIVNDFQKGDIAEGYSVSREKKESFPLTVTSAQKNPTAFYLCASSIGAGTYNEQFFGPGTRLTVL.

The V call is TRBV20-1, the J call TRBJ2-7, with a possible D match to TRBD1 (6 bases). The V and J ends lost 4 bases and 5 bases respectively, with 21 bases between them. CDR1 DFQATT and CDR2 SNEGSKA come from the germline V gene (reference sequence). This CDR3 region has 15 residues. CDR3 region: CSATLPLGQGNEQYF. DNA for the CDR3: TGCAGTGCTACCCTGCCCTTGGGGCAGGGGAACGAGCAGTACTTC.

The rearrangement uses TRBV4-3 and TRBJ2-1, with D possibly TRBD1 on 5 matching bases. Germline V gene sequence: CDR1 LGHNA, CDR2 YSLEER. Trimming left V 0 bases short and J 3 bases short, with 12 bases between. This CDR3 comprises 16 residues. The CDR3 is CASSQERQGFYNEQFF. CDR3 sequence (DNA): TGCGCCAGCAGCCAAGAAAGGCAGGGATTCTACAATGAGCAGTTCTTC.

The chain has TRBV29-1 and TRBJ1-4, with unresolved D. The length of the CDR3 is 14 residues. Germline values: CDR1 SQVTM, CDR2 ANQGSEA. Between the trimmed V and J ends, which lost 4 bases and 0 bases, there was a span of 9 bases. The CDR3 DNA follows: TGCAGCGTTGCCCGGCGAGCAACTAATGAAAAACTGTTTTTT. It codes for CSVARRATNEKLFF.

The chain joins TRBV2 to TRBJ2-7, with D tentatively TRBD1 (6 bases). Germline V lookup: CDR1 SNHLY, CDR2 FYNNEI. The CDR3 loop spans 14 amino acids. V lost 1 base to trimming and J lost 3 bases, with 10 bases between them. The CDR3 spells CASSEDRTVYEQYF. The CDR3 bases are TGTGCCAGCAGTGAAGATCGGACAGTCTACGAGCAGTACTTC.

The chain has TRBV5-1 and TRBJ2-7; a possible D gene is TRBD1 (6 bases). Germline CDR1 SGHRS, CDR2 YFSETQ. There are 14 residues in the CDR3. V shed 1 base and J shed 2 bases, with 10 bases lying between them. This chain's CDR3 is CASSLFQGTYEQYF. The CDR3 DNA reads as TGCGCCAGCAGCTTGTTTCAGGGGACCTACGAGCAGTACTTC. The complete variable domain, with remaining parts taken from reference TRBV5-1 and TRBJ2-7, reads KAGVTQTPRYLIKTRGQQVTLSCSPISGHRSVSWYQQTPGQGLQFLFEYFSETQRNKGNFPGRFSGRQFSNSRSEMNVSTLELGDSALYLCASSLFQGTYEQYFGPGTRLTVT.

This chain joins TRBV6-5 and TRBJ2-1, with D possibly TRBD2 on 6 matching bases. Trimming stripped 6 bases from V and 8 bases from J, with 8 bases between. The V gene's germline CDR1 is MNHEY and CDR2 SVGAGI. This CDR3 is 11 amino acids long. CDR3 region: CASSRDYEQFF. The CDR3 nucleotides are TGTGCCAGCAGCCGGGACTATGAGCAGTTCTTC.

Ten or more counts support this clonotype. The chain is built from TRBV20-1 and TRBJ2-3; possibly TRBD2 for D (5 bases). In germline, CDR1 is DFQATT, CDR2 SNEGSKA (reference sequence). The CDR3 covers 14 residues. V lost 0 bases, J lost 3 bases, and 10 bases lay in between. The CDR3 DNA reads TGCAGTGCTAGAGATCTCCTAGCAACAGATACGCAGTATTTT. Its protein product is CSARDLLATDTQYF.

The chain recombines TRBV20-1 with TRBJ2-7; D possibly uses TRBD1 or TRBD2 (5 bases each). The CDR3 length is 15 residues. V was cut by 3 bases and J by 5 bases, with 20 bases left in between. Germline CDR1 and CDR2: DFQATT and SNEGSKA (reference sequence). CDR3 nucleotides: TGCAGTGCTAGCTCCCATGGGGCTAGCCCCCACGAGCAGTACTTC. It yields the protein CSASSHGASPHEQYF.

Ten or more counts support this clonotype. This CDR3 reads CASSSAYVQYF. Written as DNA, the CDR3 is TGTGCCAGCAGTTCAGCCTATGTTCAGTACTTC. V usage is TRBV6-5 and J usage is TRBJ2-4, with unresolved D. The V and J ends lost 4 bases and 11 bases respectively, with 9 bases between them. Looked up from germline, CDR1 is MNHEY and CDR2 is SVGAGI. The CDR3 covers 11 residues.

This chain connects TRBV5-6 to TRBJ2-3; tentatively, D is TRBD2 (5 bases). Trimming cost V 4 bases and J 3 bases, with 15 bases left between them. The length of the CDR3 is 15 residues. CDR1 is SGHDT and CDR2 is YYEEEE in the germline V gene. CDR3 region: CASSRPEGVTDTQYF. The CDR3 coding sequence is TGTGCCAGCAGCCGTCCCGAGGGAGTAACAGATACGCAGTATTTT.

This clonotype was found a few times. The V gene is TRBV10-3, the J gene TRBJ2-4; 11 positions match TRBD2. V shed 0 bases, J shed 0 bases, and the junction held 10 bases outside the gene matches. Germline V gene lookup returns CDR1 ENHRY and CDR2 SYGVKD. The CDR3 has 20 amino acids. The CDR3 reads CAISESWLAGGSLAKNIQYF. CDR3 nucleotide sequence: TGTGCCATCAGTGAGTCGTGGCTAGCGGGAGGATCCTTAGCCAAAAACATTCAGTACTTC.

The rearrangement joins TRBV18 to TRBJ2-7; 9 nucleotides agree with TRBD1. The germline V gene has CDR1 KGHSH and CDR2 LQKENI. This CDR3 region has 16 residues. V lost 4 bases and J lost 6; bases outside the gene matches: 13. The CDR3 DNA is TGTGCCAGCTCACTTAAACCGGGACAGGGTGTCGGCGAGCAGTACTTC. It yields the protein CASSLKPGQGVGEQYF.